This paragraph reports one T cell receptor (beta chain). The repertoire was sequenced with immunoSEQ multiplex PCR; TCRdb's copy has only in-frame clones and lacks some. Of under 450,000 clones detected, 80% to 85% appear once; the ten largest clones hold about 5%. The sample originates from a study of blood T cell repertoires in COVID-19. Turning to the study itself: The analysed material was cDNA or gDNA that came from T cells, B-cell-depleted T cells, or PBMCs.

The material sequenced was PBMCs or T cells enriched from blood (not recorded which). This receptor was taken from a woman between 45 and 65 years old who had recovered from COVID-19.

The CDR3 DNA follows: TGTGCCAGCAGCCAAGACGGCGGGCGCGATGAGCAGTTCTTC. It yields the protein CASSQDGGRDEQFF. The genes are TRBV4-2 and TRBJ2-1; possible D gene TRBD2, 5 bases. Germline V gene lookup returns CDR1 LGHNA and CDR2 YNFKEQ. The CDR3 extends over 14 amino acids. The V and J ends lost 0 bases and 8 bases respectively, with 11 bases between them.